The present T cell receptor (beta chain) was sequenced within a study of shared clonotypes between healthy human individuals. Study-wide context: Each donor had three CD4 naive, three CD4 memory, two CD8 naive and one CD8 memory plate.

Study-level findings and limits: Four donors held about 5% of naive CD4 clonotypes in common.

The germline CDR1 and CDR2 sequences are SQVTM and ANQGSEA. There are 14 residues in the CDR3. V lost 3 bases to trimming and J lost 1 base; unmatched junction nucleotides: 4. The repertoire was sequenced with immunoSEQ multiplex PCR; TCRdb's copy has only in-frame clones and lacks some. The sample includes about 1.1 million clones, 75% to 80% of them seen just once. About this clone: Its target is not known.

Sequencing was performed on memory CD4+ T cells from PBMCs. Subset described: CD45RA-negative fraction. This receptor was taken from a man between 18 and 35 years old in good health. Some clones in this sample may be carry-over from other donors' samples. V is TRBV29-1 and J is TRBJ2-3, with 7 bases lining up with TRBD2. The CDR3 sequence: CSVDVLAGTDTQYF. For the CDR3, the DNA is TGCAGCGTTGATGTGCTAGCGGGCACAGATACGCAGTATTTT.